This T cell receptor beta chain was identified during a study of CD8 T cells in ankylosing spondylitis. Library preparation for TCR beta used quantitative 5'-RACE with molecular barcodes. TCRdb reprocessed the 5' RACE reads via MiXCR and lists one record per CDR3 protein. The sample has fewer than 550,000 distinct CDR3 sequences, approximately 5.3% seen once. Study-wide points: Among TCR beta sequences, a motif of about 8 highly homologous variants appeared characteristic of ankylosing spondylitis blood. Reportedly, matched ankylosing spondylitis synovial fluid was significantly enriched for disease-linked clones.

Trimming stripped 4 bases from V and 5 bases from J, with 11 bases between. Germline V gene lookup returns CDR1 KGHSH and CDR2 LQKENI. The CDR3 has 13 amino acids. The table lists this clonotype with many counts. Its target is not known. The sequencing input was blood, either unsorted or a sorted T cell fraction (not recorded which). J is TRBJ2-5 and V is TRBV18, with D hard to call. The TCR originated in a male donor with ankylosing spondylitis. This CDR3 is CASSQGQEETQYF. CDR3 DNA: TGTGCCAGCTCACAGGGCCAAGAGGAGACCCAGTACTTC.